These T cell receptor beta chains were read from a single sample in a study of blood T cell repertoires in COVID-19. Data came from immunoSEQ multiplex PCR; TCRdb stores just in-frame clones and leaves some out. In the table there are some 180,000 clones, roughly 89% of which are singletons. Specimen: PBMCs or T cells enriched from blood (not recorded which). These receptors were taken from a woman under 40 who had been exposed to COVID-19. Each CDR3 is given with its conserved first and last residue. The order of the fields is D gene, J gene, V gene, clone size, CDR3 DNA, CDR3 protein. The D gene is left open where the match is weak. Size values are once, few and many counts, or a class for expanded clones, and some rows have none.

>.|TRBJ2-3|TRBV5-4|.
TGTGCCAGCTCGATAGCGGAGATCACAGATACGCAGTATTTT
CASSIAEITDTQYF
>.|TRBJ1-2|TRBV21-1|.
TGTGCCAGCAGCAAAGTTTCCCGCCGGTCGAAATCCGGGACAGAAGAATCTCAAAACTATGGCTACACCTTC
CASSKVSRRSKSGTEESQNYGYTF
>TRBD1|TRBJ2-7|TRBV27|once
TGTGCCAGCAGCCCCCCGAGACAGGGGTTCCGCGAGCAGTACTTC
CASSPPRQGFREQYF
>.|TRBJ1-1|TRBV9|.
TGTGCCAGCAGCCCTCCCCTAACTACTGAAGCTTTCTTT
CASSPPLTTEAFF
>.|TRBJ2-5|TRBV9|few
TGTGCCAGCAGCGTAGCTAAGGGAGAAGAGACCCAGTACTTC
CASSVAKGEETQYF
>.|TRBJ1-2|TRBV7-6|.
TGTGCCAGCAGTTCGGAGATGGGGCAGTTTTATGGCTACACCTTC
CASSSEMGQFYGYTF
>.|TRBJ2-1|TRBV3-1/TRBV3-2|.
TGTGCCAGCAGCCAAGAGAGCGGGTACAATGAGCAGTTCTTC
CASSQESGYNEQFF
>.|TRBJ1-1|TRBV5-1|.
TGCGCCAGCAGCTTGGATTTAGGAGGGGACACTGAAGCTTTCTTT
CASSLDLGGDTEAFF
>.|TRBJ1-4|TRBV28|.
TGTGCCAGCAGTTCACGGGGGTCCACTAATGAAAAACTGTTTTTT
CASSSRGSTNEKLFF
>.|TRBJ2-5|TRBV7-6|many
TGTGCCAGCAGCTTTTTTGGCGGGGAAGCACAAGAGACCCAGTACTTC
CASSFFGGEAQETQYF
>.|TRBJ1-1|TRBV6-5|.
TGTGCCAGCACCCCGGAGGGACTCGGGAACACTGAAGCTTTCTTT
CASTPEGLGNTEAFF
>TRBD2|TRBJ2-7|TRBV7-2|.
TGTGCCAGCAGCCCTAGCGGGGGGGGCACCTACGAGCAGTACTTC
CASSPSGGGTYEQYF
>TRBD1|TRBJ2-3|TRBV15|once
TGTGCCACCAGCAGAGGGGAAGGACAGGCCACAGATACGCAGTATTTT
CATSRGEGQATDTQYF
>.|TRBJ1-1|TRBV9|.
TGTGCCAGCAGCGTCACAGTGAACACTGAAGCTTTCTTT
CASSVTVNTEAFF
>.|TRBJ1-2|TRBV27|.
TGTGCCAGCAGTTGGTCAGACTCTAACTATGGCTACACCTTC
CASSWSDSNYGYTF
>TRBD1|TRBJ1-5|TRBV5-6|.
TGTGCCAGCAGCATACAGACAGGGATGGGGCCTTATAGCAATCAGCCCCAGCATTTT
CASSIQTGMGPYSNQPQHF
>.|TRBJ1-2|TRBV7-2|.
TGTGCCAGCAGCCCGGCGGGGATCGGTCCCCAGATAACCCACGGCTACACCTTC
CASSPAGIGPQITHGYTF
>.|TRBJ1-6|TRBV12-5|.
TGTGCTAGTGGGGATGGGTTGGGGGCCTCGAATTCACCCCTCCACTTT
CASGDGLGASNSPLHF
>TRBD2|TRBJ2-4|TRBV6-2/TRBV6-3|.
TGTGCCAGCAGTCTCGGGGGGGCCGGAAACATTCAGTACTTC
CASSLGGAGNIQYF
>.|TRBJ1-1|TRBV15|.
TGTGCCACCAGCCCCCGAGCTAATTTGAACACTGAAGCTTTCTTT
CATSPRANLNTEAFF
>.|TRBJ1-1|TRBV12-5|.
TGTGCTAGTGGTCCCGCTATGAACACTGAAGCTTTCTTT
CASGPAMNTEAFF
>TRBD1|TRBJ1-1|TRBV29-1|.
TGCAGCGCCTCGGGACAGGGACGGATGAACACTGAAGCTTTCTTT
CSASGQGRMNTEAFF
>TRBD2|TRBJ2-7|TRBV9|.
TGTGCCAGCAGCCCTTCCGGGACTAGTATCTACGAGCAGTACTTC
CASSPSGTSIYEQYF
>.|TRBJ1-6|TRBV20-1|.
TGCAGTGCTAGTCCCGGGGGAGGGAATTCACCCCTCCACTTT
CSASPGGGNSPLHF
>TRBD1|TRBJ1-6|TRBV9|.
TGTGCCAGCAGCAACCGGGACAGGGCGAATTCACCCCTCCACTTT
CASSNRDRANSPLHF
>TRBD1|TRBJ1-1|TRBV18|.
TGTGCCAGCTCACCTAGACAGGGGGCCACTGAAGCTTTCTTT
CASSPRQGATEAFF
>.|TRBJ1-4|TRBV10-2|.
TGCGCCAGCAGTGGGGCAGGGGAGAAGGAAAAACTGTTTTTT
CASSGAGEKEKLFF
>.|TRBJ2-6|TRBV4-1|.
TGCGCCAGCAGCCAAGTTGCACCTGACATCTCTGGGGCCAACGTCCTGACTTTC
CASSQVAPDISGANVLTF
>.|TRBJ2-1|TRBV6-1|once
TGTGCCAGCAGTGAAGCATTAGCGGTGCAGTTCTTC
CASSEALAVQFF
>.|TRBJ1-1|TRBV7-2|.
TGTGCCAGCAGCTCCAGGGGCGGCACTGAAGCTTTCTTT
CASSSRGGTEAFF
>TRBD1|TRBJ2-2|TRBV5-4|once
TGTGCCAGCACCACCGAGGCAGGGGGCACCGGGGAGCTGTTTTTT
CASTTEAGGTGELFF
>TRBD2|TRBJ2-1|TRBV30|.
TGTGCCTTGGAAGCGGGAATTGTCTATGAGCAGTTCTTC
CALEAGIVYEQFF
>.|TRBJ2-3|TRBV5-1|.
TGCGCCAGCACCCGGGACACATCAGATACGCAGTATTTT
CASTRDTSDTQYF
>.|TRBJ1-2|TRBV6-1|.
TGTGCCAGCAGTGAAAGTAGGGGTTATGGCTACACCTTC
CASSESRGYGYTF
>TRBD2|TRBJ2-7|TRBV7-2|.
TGTGCCAGCAGTTCCGCCGGGACTAGCGGGGGGGCCTACGAGCAGTACTTC
CASSSAGTSGGAYEQYF
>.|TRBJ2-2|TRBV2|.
TGTGCCAGCAGGGATGGAGGGGCGGGTACCGGGGAGCTGTTTTTT
CASRDGGAGTGELFF
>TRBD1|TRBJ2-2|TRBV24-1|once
TGTGCCACCAGTGATCTGGACAGGGCTGAGGCCGGGGAGCTGTTTTTT
CATSDLDRAEAGELFF
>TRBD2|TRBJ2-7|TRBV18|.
TGTGCCAGCTCACTCGGGACTAGATCCGAGCAGTACTTC
CASSLGTRSEQYF
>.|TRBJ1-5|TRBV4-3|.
TGCGCCAGCAGCCAAGATGGGCGTAGCAATCAGCCCCAGCATTTT
CASSQDGRSNQPQHF
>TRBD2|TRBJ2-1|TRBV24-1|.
TGTGCCACCAGTGAAGGCAGCGGGGGTGCTCCCTACAATGAGCAGTTCTTC
CATSEGSGGAPYNEQFF
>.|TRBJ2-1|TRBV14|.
TGTGCCAGCAGCCGACTCCACAATGAGCAGTTCTTC
CASSRLHNEQFF
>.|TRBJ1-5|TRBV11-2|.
TGTGCCAGCAGCGCACAGGGTGGGGATGAGCCCCAGCATTTT
CASSAQGGDEPQHF
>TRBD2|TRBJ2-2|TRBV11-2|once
TGTGCCAGCAGCTTGACTAGCGGGGGGACGATCACCGGGGAGCTGTTTTTT
CASSLTSGGTITGELFF
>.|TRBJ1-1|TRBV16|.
TGTGCCAGCAGCCAATCCTTTTCATCTGGGACTTTTACGGATTTCTTT
CASSQSFSSGTFTDFF
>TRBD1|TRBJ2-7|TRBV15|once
TGTGCCACCAGCCCGCAAGTAGACAGGGGTGGTGAGCAGTACTTC
CATSPQVDRGGEQYF
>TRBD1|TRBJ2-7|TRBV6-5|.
TGTGCCACCGGCGGGACAGGGTACTACGAGCAGTACTTC
CATGGTGYYEQYF
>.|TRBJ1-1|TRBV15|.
TGTGCCACCAGCAGACCTATCGAGTACACTGAAGCTTTCTTT
CATSRPIEYTEAFF
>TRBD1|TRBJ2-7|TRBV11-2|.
TGTGCCAGCAGTACCGGGACAGGCGACTACGAGCAGTACTTC
CASSTGTGDYEQYF
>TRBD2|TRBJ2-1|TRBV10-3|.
TGTGCCATCAGTCTAGCGGGGGACAATGAGCAGTTCTTC
CAISLAGDNEQFF
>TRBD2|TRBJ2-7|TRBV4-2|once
TGTGCCAGCAGCCAAGAGGGAGCGGGGGGGCTAAACTTC
CASSQEGAGGLNF
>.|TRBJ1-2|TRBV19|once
TGTGCCAGTAGTACCCCCGGGGGAAAAAACTATGGCTACACCTTC
CASSTPGGKNYGYTF
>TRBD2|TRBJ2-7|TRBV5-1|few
TGCGCCAGCAGCTTTACTAGCGGGGGCGAGCAGTACTTC
CASSFTSGGEQYF